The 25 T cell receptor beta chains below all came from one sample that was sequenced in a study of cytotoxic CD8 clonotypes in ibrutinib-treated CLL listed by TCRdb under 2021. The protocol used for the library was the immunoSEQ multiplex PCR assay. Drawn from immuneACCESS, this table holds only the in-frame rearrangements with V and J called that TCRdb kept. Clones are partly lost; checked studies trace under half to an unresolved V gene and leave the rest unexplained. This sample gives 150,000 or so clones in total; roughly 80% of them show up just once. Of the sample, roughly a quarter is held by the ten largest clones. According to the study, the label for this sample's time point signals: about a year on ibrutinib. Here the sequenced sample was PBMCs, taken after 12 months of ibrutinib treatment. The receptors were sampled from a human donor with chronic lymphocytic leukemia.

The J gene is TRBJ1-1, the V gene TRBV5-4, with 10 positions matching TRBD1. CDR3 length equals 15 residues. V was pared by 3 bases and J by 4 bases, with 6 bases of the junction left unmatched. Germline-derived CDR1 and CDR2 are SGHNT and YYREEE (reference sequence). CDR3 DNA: TGTGCCAGCAGCTCCAGGACAGGGGGGTTCACTGAAGCTTTCTTT. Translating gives CASSSRTGGFTEAFF.

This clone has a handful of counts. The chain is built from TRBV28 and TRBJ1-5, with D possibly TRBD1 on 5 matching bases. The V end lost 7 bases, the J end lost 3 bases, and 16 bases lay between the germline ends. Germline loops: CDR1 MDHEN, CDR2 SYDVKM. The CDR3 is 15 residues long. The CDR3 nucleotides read TGTGCCAGCACCGTAGGAGACAGACCCAATCAGCCCCAGCATTTT. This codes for CASTVGDRPNQPQHF.

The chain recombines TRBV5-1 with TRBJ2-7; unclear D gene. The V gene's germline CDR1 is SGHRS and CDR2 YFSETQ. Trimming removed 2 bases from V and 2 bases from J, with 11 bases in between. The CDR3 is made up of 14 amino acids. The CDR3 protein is CASSLGPGTYEQYF. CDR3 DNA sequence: TGCGCCAGCAGCTTAGGCCCAGGCACCTACGAGCAGTACTTC.

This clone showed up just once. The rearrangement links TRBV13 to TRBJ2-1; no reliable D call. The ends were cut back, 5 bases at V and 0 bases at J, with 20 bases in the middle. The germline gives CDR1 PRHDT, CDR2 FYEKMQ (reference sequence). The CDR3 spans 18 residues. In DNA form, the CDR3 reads TGTGCCAGCAGCCCTCAAGGGCGGTACAGTGGCTCCTACAATGAGCAGTTCTTC. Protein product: CASSPQGRYSGSYNEQFF. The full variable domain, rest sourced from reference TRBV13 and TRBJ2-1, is AAGVIQSPRHLIKEKRETATLKCYPIPRHDTVYWYQQGPGQDPQFLISFYEKMQSDKGSIPDRFSAQQFSDYHSELNMSSLELGDSALYFCASSPQGRYSGSYNEQFFGPGTRLTVL.

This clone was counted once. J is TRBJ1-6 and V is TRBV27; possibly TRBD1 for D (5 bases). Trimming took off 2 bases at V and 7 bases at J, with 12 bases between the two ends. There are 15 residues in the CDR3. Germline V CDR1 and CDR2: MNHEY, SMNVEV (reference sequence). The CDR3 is CASSLEGRANSPLHF. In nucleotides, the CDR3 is TGTGCCAGCAGTTTAGAGGGCAGGGCAAATTCACCCCTCCACTTT.

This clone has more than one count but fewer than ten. The CDR3 sequence is CASSLLDTEAFF. DNA for the CDR3: TGTGCCAGCAGCCTCTTGGACACTGAAGCTTTCTTT. This rearrangement joins TRBV28 to TRBJ1-1; D is ambiguous. The CDR3 totals 12 residues. Deletions cut 6 bases from V and 3 bases from J, with 8 bases between. Germline loops: CDR1 MDHEN, CDR2 SYDVKM.

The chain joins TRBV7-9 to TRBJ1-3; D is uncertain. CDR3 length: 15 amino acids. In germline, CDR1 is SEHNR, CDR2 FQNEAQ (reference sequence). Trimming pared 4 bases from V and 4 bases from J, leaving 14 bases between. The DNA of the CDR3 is TGTGCCAGCAGCTCCCACGGGGTCGAGGGAAACACCATATATTTT. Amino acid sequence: CASSSHGVEGNTIYF.

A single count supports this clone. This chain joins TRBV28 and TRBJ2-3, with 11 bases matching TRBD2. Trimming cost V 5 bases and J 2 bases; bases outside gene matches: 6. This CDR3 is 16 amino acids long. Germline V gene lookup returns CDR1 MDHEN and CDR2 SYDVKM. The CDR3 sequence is CASSTHSGGATDTQYF. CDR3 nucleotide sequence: TGTGCCAGCAGTACACATAGCGGGGGGGCCACAGATACGCAGTATTTT.

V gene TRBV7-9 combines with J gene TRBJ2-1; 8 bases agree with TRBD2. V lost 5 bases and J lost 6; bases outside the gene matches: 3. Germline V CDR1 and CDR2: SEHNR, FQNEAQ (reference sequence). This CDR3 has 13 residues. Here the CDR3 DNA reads TGTGCCAGCAGCGCGGGAGGAAGCAATGAGCAGTTCTTC. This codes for CASSAGGSNEQFF.

As DNA, the CDR3 is TGCGCCAGCAGCGGAACTGATGATCTCCACGCCGAAGCTTTCTTT. Amino acid sequence: CASSGTDDLHAEAFF. V usage is TRBV5-1 and J usage is TRBJ1-1; D remains unclear. V lost 4 bases, J lost 8 bases, and 21 bases lay in between. Germline loops: CDR1 SGHRS, CDR2 YFSETQ. The CDR3 sequence is 15 residues long.

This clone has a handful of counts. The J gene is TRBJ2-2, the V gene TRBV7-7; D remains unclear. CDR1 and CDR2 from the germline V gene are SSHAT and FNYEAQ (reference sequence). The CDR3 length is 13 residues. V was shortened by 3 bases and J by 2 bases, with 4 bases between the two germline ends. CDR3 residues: CASSFSNTGELFF. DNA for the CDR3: TGTGCCAGCAGCTTTTCCAACACCGGGGAGCTGTTTTTT.

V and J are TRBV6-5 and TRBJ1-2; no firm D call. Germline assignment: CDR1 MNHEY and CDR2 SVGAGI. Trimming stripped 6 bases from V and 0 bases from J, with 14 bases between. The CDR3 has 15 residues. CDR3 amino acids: CASSASRLANYGYTF. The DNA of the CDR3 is TGTGCCAGCAGCGCCTCCCGGTTAGCTAACTATGGCTACACCTTC.

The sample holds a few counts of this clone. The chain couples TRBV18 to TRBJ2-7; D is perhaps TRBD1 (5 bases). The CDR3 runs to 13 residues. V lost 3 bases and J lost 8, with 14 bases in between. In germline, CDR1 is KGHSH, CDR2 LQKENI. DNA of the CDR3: TGTGCCAGCTCACCCGAGGACATCGTCAAGCAGTACTTC. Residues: CASSPEDIVKQYF.

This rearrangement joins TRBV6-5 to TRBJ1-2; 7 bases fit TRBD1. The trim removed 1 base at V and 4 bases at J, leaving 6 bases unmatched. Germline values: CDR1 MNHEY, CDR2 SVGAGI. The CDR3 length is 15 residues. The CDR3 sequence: CASSYYQGGIYGYTF. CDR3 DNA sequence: TGTGCCAGCAGTTACTACCAGGGGGGAATCTATGGCTACACCTTC.

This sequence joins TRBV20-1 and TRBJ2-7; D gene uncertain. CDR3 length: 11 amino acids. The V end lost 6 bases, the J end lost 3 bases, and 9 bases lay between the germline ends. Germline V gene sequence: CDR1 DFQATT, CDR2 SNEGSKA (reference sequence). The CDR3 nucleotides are TGCAGTGCGCCTGCCAACTACGAGCAGTACTTC. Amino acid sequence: CSAPANYEQYF.

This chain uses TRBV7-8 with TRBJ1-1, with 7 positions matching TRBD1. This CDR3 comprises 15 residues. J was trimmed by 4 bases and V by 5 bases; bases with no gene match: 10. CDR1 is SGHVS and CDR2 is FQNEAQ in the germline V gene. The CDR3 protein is CASSPGQVGATEAFF. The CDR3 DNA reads TGTGCCAGCAGCCCTGGACAGGTTGGGGCCACTGAAGCTTTCTTT.

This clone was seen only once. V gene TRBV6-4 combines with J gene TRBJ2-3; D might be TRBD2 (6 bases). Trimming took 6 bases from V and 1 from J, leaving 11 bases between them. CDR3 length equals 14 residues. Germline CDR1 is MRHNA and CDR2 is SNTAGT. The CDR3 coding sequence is TGTGCCAGCAGACTAGCCCCAGGCACAGATACGCAGTATTTT. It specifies CASRLAPGTDTQYF.

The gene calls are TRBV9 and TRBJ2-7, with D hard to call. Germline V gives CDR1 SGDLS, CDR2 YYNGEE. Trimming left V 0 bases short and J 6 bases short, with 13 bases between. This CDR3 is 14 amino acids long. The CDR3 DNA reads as TGTGCCAGCAGCGTAGGGCTCGGATTGGGCGAGCAGTACTTC. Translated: CASSVGLGLGEQYF. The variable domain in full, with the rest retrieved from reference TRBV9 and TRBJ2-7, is DSGVTQTPKHLITATGQRVTLRCSPRSGDLSVYWYQQSLDQGLQFLIQYYNGEERAKGNILERFSAQQFPDLHSELNLSSLELGDSALYFCASSVGLGLGEQYFGPGTRLTVT.

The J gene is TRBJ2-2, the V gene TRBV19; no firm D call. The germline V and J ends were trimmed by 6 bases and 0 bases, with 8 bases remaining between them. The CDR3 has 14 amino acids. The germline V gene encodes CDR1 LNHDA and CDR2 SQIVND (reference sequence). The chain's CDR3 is CASRGSANTGELFF. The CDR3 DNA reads TGTGCCAGTAGAGGCAGCGCGAACACCGGGGAGCTGTTTTTT.

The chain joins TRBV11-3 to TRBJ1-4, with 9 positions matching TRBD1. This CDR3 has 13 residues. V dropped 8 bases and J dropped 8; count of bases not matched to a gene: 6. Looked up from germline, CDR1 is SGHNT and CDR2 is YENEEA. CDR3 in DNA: TGTGCCAGCGGGGGACAGGGAATAGAAAAACTGTTTTTT. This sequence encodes CASGGQGIEKLFF.

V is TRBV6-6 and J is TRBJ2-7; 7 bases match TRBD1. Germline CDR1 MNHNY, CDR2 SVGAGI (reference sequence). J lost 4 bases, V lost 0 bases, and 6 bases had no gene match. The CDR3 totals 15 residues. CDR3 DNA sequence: TGTGCCAGCAGTTACTCGATAGCGACAGGGTACGAGCAGTACTTC. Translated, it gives CASSYSIATGYEQYF.

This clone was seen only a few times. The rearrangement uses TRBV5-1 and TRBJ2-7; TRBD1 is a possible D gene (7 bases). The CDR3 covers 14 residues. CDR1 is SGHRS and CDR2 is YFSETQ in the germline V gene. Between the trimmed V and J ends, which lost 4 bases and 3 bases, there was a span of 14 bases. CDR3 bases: TGCGCCAGCAGCCCGGGGGACAGCCTCTACGAGCAGTACTTC. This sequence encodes CASSPGDSLYEQYF.

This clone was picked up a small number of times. The CDR3 DNA reads TGTGCCAGTAGTCTTTACAATGAGCAGTTCTTC. Its translation: CASSLYNEQFF. The chain has TRBV19 and TRBJ2-1, with D uncertain. CDR1 is LNHDA, CDR2 SQIVND, per germline (reference sequence). Trimming removed 5 bases from V and 4 bases from J, with 3 bases in between. The CDR3 consists of 11 residues.

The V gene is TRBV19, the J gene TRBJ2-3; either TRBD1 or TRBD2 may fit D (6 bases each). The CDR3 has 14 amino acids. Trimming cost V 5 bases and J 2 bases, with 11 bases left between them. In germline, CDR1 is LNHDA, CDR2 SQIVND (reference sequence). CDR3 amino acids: CASSEAGHTDTQYF. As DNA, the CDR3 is TGTGCCAGTAGTGAGGCGGGACACACAGATACGCAGTATTTT.

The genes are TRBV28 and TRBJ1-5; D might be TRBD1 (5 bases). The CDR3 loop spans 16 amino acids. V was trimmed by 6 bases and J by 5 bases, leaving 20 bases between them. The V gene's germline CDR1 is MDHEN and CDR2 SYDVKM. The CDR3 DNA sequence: TGTGCCAGCAGGACTTGGGCCCTCCAAGGGGATCAGCCCCAGCATTTT. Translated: CASRTWALQGDQPQHF. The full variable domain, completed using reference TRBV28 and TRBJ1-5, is DVKVTQSSRYLVKRTGEKVFLECVQDMDHENMFWYRQDPGLGLRLIYFSYDVKMKEKGDIPEGYSVSREKKERFSLILESASTNQTSMYLCASRTWALQGDQPQHFGDGTRLSIL.